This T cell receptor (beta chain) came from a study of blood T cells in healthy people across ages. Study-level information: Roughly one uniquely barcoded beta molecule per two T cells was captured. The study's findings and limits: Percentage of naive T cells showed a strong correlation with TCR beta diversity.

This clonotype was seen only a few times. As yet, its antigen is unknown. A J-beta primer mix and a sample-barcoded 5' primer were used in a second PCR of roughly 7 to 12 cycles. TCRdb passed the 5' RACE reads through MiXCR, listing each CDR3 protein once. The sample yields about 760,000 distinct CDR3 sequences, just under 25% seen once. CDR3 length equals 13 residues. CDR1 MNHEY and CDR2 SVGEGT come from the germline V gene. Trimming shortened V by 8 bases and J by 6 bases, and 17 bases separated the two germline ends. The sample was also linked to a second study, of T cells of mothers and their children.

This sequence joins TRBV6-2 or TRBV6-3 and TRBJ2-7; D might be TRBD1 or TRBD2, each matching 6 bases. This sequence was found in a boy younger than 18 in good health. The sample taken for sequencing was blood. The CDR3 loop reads CASDRGGNGEQYF. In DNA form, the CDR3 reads TGTGCCAGCGATCGAGGGGGGAACGGCGAGCAGTACTTC.